This TCR beta chain stems from a study of T cell repertoires in cytomegalovirus infection. For the study at large: An indication of both CMV infection and matching HLA type came from public TCR beta signatures.

Germline V gene sequence: CDR1 SGHTA, CDR2 FQGNSA. The CDR3 contains 14 residues. The V end was cut by 3 bases, the J end by 6 bases, with 12 bases between. Overall study results and limits: Cumulative frequency of public TCR beta families picked out carriers of CMV plus the relevant HLA. Ex vivo responses were dominated by HLA-C-restricted CMV-specific TCR beta clonotypes.

This clonotype was seen at least ten times. Its antigen is as yet unknown. TCRdb analysed the reads with MiXCR anew, one entry per CDR3 protein. The sample has 200,000 to 300,000 distinct CDR3 sequences, approximately 9.1% seen once; the top ten hold about 16%. This sequence joins TRBV7-2 and TRBJ2-1; D is uncertain. Sequencing was carried out using PBMCs. The TCR was taken from a human donor in good health (CMV status not recorded). Some clones in this sample may be carry-over from other donors' samples. CDR3 in DNA: TGTGCCAGCAGCTTGAACGGCCTGGGCAATGAGCAGTTCTTC. Translated, it gives CASSLNGLGNEQFF.